This TCR beta chain appears in the sequencing data of a study of regulatory T cells in long-lasting Graves disease. In germline, CDR1 is DFQATT, CDR2 SNEGSKA (reference sequence). The CDR3 contains 15 residues. V lost 5 bases and J 7 bases, leaving 23 bases between the germline ends. To note about this clonotype: Being one base from a much bigger clone, this may be a read error.

As for time point: newly diagnosed GD, antithyroid drugs for less than 3 months. The TCR library used RNA extracted from PBMCs. The authors built TCR beta libraries using iRepertoire HTBI primers and Arm-PCR of CDR3 regions. Via MiXCR, TCRdb re-called the multiplex PCR reads, giving one row per CDR3 protein. The sample lists some 560,000 distinct CDR3 sequences, roughly a sixth seen once, with more than 20% in the top ten. This same sample was also part of a study on T cells in Graves' hyperthyroidism and ophthalmopathy.

The clonotype was recovered from a woman aged 40 to 65 with Graves disease. This sample comprised peripheral blood mononuclear cells (PBMCs), obtained at new diagnosis, from a patient treated with antithyroid drugs. The V and J genes are TRBV20-1 and TRBJ1-1; weak D call: TRBD1 (5 bases). This CDR3 reads CSAERGGPPVVEAFF. CDR3 nucleotides: TGCAGTGCTGAACGGGGGGGACCTCCGGTGGTTGAAGCTTTCTTT.